This T cell receptor beta chain originates from a study of CD8+ T cells in alopecia areata. Study-wide background: Tofacitinib treatment spanned 6 to 18 months, with 6 months off drug afterward.

Researchers picked out CD4+ and CD8+ T cells from PBMCs by sorting. CDR1 and CDR2 (germline): SGDLS, YYNGEE. This CDR3 comprises 16 residues. The junction had 7 bases not matched to a gene; V was cut back by 1 base and J by 1 base. RNA was isolated and reverse transcribed to cDNA, the sequencing template. Produced via immunoSEQ multiplex PCR; TCRdb's table is partial and in-frame only. The repertoire holds 150,000 or so clones, with roughly 50% as singletons. The chain has TRBV9 and TRBJ1-1; 7 nucleotides align to TRBD1. The clonotype was recovered from a human donor with alopecia areata. Sequencing used CD4+ T cells sorted from blood. The CDR3 DNA is TGTGCCAGCAGCGTAACTTCAGGGGGACCGAACACTGAAGCTTTCTTT. This codes for CASSVTSGGPNTEAFF.